Presented here are 5 T cell receptor beta chains from one specimen sequenced in a study of cytomegalovirus exposure and HLA in healthy donors (TCRdb year 2017). Libraries were prepared through the immunoSEQ multiplex PCR assay. For the multiplex PCR, a mixture combining 60 forward primers for TCR Vbeta segments and 13 reverse primers for TCR Jbeta segments was used. This is the immuneACCESS table as TCRdb keeps it, with only in-frame sequences that have V and J called. A part of the clones is gone; compared with another copy, unresolved V genes explain less than half, and the rest is unexplained. The sample yields over 150,000 clones; roughly 80% were counted once. In total, the top ten clones hold around 4.7% of the sample. Material: PBMCs. The receptor set was obtained from a male donor in good health and CMV-seronegative.

This chain uses TRBV7-2 with TRBJ1-2; maybe TRBD1 (5 bases). Per the germline V gene, CDR1 is SGHTA and CDR2 is FQGNSA. Between the trimmed V and J ends, which lost 0 bases and 0 bases, there was a span of 11 bases. The CDR3 has 16 amino acids. The CDR3 reads CASSLAGTATNYGYTF. CDR3 nucleotides: TGTGCCAGCAGCTTAGCGGGGACTGCAACTAACTATGGCTACACCTTC.

V is TRBV6-5 and J is TRBJ1-4; no clear D gene. V shed 5 bases and J shed 4 bases, with 8 bases lying between them. The germline V gene has CDR1 MNHEY and CDR2 SVGAGI. This CDR3 comprises 13 residues. The CDR3 nucleotides are TGTGCCAGCAGTCGACAAATTAATGAAAAACTGTTTTTT. It codes for CASSRQINEKLFF.

The chain employs TRBV10-1 and TRBJ2-3; TRBD2 matches 13 bases. Germline-derived CDR1 and CDR2 are WNHNN and SYGVQD (reference sequence). The CDR3 has 19 amino acids. Losses at the gene ends were 8 bases for V and 0 bases for J; bases not matched to a gene: 14. This CDR3 reads CASSWGTSGRGASTDTQYF. CDR3 nucleotides: TGCGCCAGCTCCTGGGGTACTAGCGGGAGGGGGGCTAGCACAGATACGCAGTATTTT.

The chain joins TRBV29-1 to TRBJ1-1; 8 bases are shared with TRBD1. This CDR3 has 13 amino acids. V was clipped by 7 bases and J by 3 bases; unmatched bases: 7. Germline CDR1 reads SQVTM; CDR2 reads ANQGSEA. The CDR3, as DNA: TGCAGCGCCCGCAGGGGGCGAGACACTGAAGCTTTCTTT. This sequence encodes CSARRGRDTEAFF.

The chain carries TRBV18 and TRBJ2-3; 8 bases fit TRBD1. V was clipped by 3 bases and J by 2 bases; unmatched bases: 4. The germline gives CDR1 KGHSH, CDR2 LQKENI. This CDR3 has 15 residues. The CDR3 coding sequence is TGTGCCAGCTCACCCGGGCAGGGGGCCACAGATACGCAGTATTTT. Amino acid sequence: CASSPGQGATDTQYF. Combining the CDR3 with reference TRBV18 and TRBJ2-3 gives the whole variable domain NAGVMQNPRHLVRRRGQEARLRCSPMKGHSHVYWYRQLPEEGLKFMVYLQKENIIDESGMPKERFSAEFPKEGPSILRIQQVVRGDSAAYFCASSPGQGATDTQYFGPGTRLTVL.